The clone carrying this TCR beta chain was counted between two and nine times. The record originates from a study of T cell repertoires in cytomegalovirus infection. In the study overall: Matching HLA type, along with CMV infection, was indicated by public TCR beta signatures.

Trimming stripped 4 bases from V and 4 bases from J, with 1 base between. CDR3 size: 10 residues. Germline values: CDR1 SGHVS, CDR2 FNYEAQ. TCRdb re-analysed the reads in MiXCR, keeping a single row per CDR3 protein. Among over 150,000 distinct CDR3 sequences, roughly 14% were seen once, and the ten largest hold about a quarter. The clonotype originates from a human donor in good health (CMV status not recorded). Some clones in this sample may be carry-over from other donors' samples. The sample consisted of PBMCs. J is TRBJ1-2 and V is TRBV7-6; D call uncertain. The CDR3 sequence: CASSSYGYTF. In DNA form, the CDR3 reads TGTGCCAGCAGCTCCTATGGCTACACCTTC.